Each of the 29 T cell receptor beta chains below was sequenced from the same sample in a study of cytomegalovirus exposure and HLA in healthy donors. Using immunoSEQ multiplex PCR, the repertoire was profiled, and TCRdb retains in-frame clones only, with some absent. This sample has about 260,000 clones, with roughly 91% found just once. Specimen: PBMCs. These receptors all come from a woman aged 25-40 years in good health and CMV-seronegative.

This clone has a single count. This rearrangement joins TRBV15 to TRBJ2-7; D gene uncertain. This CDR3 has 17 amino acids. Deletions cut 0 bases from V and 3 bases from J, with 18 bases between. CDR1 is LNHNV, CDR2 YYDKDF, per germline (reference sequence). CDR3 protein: CATSRDFGSTLVYEQYF. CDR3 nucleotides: TGTGCCACCAGCAGAGATTTTGGGTCCACCCTAGTCTACGAGCAGTACTTC.

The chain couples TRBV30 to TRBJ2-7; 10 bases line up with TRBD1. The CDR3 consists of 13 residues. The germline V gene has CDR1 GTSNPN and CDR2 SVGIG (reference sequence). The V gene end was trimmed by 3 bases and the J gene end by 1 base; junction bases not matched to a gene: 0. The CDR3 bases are TGTGCCTGGAGGGGACAGGGGTCCTACGAGCAGTACTTC. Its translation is CAWRGQGSYEQYF.

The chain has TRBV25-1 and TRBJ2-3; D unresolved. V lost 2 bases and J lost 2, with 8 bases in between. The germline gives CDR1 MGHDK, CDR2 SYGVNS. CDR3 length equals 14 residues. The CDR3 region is CASSEAAYTDTQYF. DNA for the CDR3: TGTGCCAGCAGTGAAGCGGCTTACACAGATACGCAGTATTTT.

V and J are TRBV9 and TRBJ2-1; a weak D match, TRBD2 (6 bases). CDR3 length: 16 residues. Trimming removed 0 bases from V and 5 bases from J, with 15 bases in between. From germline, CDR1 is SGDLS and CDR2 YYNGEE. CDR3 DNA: TGTGCCAGCAGCGTAGGCGGAGGGTGGGGAGACAATGAGCAGTTCTTC. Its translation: CASSVGGGWGDNEQFF.

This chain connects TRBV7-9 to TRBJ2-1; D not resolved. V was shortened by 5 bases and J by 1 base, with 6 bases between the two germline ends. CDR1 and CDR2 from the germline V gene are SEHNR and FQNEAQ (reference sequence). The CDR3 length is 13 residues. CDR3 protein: CASSHGSYNEQFF. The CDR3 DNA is TGTGCCAGCAGCCACGGGTCCTACAATGAGCAGTTCTTC. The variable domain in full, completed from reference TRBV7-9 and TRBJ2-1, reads DTGVSQNPRHKITKRGQNVTFRCDPISEHNRLYWYRQTLGQGPEFLTYFQNEAQLEKSRLLSDRFSAERPKGSFSTLEIQRTEQGDSAMYLCASSHGSYNEQFFGPGTRLTVL.

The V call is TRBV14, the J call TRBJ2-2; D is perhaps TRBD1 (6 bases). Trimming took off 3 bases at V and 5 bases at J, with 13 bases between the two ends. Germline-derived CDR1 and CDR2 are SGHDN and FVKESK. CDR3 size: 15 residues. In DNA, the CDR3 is TGTGCCAGCAGCCACATAGAGGGGGAAACCGGGGAGCTGTTTTTT. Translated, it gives CASSHIEGETGELFF.

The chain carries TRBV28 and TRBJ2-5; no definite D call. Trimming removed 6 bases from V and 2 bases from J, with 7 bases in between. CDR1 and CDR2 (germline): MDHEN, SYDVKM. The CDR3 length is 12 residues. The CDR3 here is CASRSPQETQYF. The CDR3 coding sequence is TGTGCCAGCAGATCCCCTCAAGAGACCCAGTACTTC.

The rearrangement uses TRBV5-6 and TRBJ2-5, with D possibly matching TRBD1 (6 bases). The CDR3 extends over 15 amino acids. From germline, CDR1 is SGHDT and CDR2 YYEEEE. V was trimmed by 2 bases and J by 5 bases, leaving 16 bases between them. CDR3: CASSLDTGSAETQYF. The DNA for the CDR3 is TGTGCCAGCAGCTTAGATACAGGGTCCGCGGAGACCCAGTACTTC.

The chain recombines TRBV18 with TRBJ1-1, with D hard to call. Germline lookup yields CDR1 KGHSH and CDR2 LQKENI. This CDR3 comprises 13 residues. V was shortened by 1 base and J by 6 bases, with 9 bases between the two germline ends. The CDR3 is CASSPLREAEAFF. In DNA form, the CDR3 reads TGTGCCAGCTCACCACTTAGGGAGGCTGAAGCTTTCTTT.

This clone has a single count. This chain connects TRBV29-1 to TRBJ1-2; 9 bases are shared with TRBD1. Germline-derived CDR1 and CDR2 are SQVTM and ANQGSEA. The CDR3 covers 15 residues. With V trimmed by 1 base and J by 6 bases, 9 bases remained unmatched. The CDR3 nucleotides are TGCAGCGTTGAAGGGTATACAGGGGGCTTAGATGGCTACACCTTC. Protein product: CSVEGYTGGLDGYTF.

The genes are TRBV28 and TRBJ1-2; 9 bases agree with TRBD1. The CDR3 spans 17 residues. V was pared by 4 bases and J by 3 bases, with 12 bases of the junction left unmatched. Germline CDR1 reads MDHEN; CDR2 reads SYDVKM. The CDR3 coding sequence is TGTGCCAGCAGTTCCACCGGACAGGGGATCGAGGACTATGGCTACACCTTC. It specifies CASSSTGQGIEDYGYTF.

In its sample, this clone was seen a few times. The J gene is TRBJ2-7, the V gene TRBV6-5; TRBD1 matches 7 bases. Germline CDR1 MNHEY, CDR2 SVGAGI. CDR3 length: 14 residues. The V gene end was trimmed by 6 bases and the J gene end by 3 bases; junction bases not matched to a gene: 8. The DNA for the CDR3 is TGTGCCAGCAGGGATACAGGGGCCCGCTACGAGCAGTACTTC. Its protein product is CASRDTGARYEQYF.

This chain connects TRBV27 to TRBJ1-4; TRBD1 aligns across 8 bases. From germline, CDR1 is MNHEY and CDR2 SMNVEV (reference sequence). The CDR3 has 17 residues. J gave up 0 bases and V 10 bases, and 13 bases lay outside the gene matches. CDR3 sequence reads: CAKGQEIIFPTNEKLFF. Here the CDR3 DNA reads TGTGCCAAGGGACAGGAGATCATATTTCCAACTAATGAAAAACTGTTTTTT.

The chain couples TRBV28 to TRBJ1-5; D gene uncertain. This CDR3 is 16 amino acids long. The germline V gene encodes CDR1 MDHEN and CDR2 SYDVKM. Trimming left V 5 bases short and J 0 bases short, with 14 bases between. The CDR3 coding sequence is TGTGCCAGCAGTCCCCCCCCTGGCTATAGCAATCAGCCCCAGCATTTT. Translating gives CASSPPPGYSNQPQHF.

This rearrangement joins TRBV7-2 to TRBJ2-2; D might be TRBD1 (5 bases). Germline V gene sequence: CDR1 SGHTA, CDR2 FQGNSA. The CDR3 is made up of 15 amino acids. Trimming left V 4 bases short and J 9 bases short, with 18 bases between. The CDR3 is CASSSDLDKSRELFF. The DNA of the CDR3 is TGTGCCAGCAGCTCCGACTTGGACAAATCCAGGGAGCTGTTTTTT.

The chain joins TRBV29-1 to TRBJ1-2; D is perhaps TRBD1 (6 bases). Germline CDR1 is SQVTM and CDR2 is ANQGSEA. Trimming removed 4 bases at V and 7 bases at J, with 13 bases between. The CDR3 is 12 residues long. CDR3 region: CSVVIPQGGYTF. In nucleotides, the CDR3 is TGCAGCGTTGTGATACCACAGGGTGGCTACACCTTC.

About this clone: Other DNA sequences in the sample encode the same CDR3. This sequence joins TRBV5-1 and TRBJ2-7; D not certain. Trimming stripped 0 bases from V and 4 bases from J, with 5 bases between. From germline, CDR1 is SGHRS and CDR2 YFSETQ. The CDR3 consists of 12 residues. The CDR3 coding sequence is TGCGCCAGCAGCTTGGAGGGTTACGAGCAGTACTTC. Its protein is CASSLEGYEQYF.

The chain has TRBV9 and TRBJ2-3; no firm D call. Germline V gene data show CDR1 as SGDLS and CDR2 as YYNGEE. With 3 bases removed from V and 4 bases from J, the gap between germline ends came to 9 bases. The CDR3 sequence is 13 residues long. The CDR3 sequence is CASSAGTPDTQYF. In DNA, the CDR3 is TGTGCCAGCAGCGCAGGAACCCCAGATACGCAGTATTTT.

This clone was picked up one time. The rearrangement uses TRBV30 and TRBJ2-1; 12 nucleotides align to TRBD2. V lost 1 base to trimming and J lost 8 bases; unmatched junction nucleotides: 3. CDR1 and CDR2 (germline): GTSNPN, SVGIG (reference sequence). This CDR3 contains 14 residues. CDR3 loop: CAWSGLAGDYEQFF. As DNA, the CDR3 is TGTGCCTGGAGTGGACTAGCGGGAGATTATGAGCAGTTCTTC.

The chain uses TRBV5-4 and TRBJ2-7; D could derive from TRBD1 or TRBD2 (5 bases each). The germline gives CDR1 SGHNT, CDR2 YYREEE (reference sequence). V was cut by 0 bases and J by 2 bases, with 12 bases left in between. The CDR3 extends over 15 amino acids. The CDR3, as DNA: TGTGCCAGCAGCTTGGCGGGGCCCGGCACCTACGAGCAGTACTTC. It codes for CASSLAGPGTYEQYF. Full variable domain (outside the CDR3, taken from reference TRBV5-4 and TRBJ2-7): ETGVTQSPTHLIKTRGQQVTLRCSSQSGHNTVSWYQQALGQGPQFIFQYYREEENGRGNFPPRFSGLQFPNYSSELNVNALELDDSALYLCASSLAGPGTYEQYFGPGTRLTVT.

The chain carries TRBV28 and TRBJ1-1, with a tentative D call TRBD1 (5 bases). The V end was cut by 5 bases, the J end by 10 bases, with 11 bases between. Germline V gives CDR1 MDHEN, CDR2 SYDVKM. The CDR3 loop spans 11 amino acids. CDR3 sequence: CASSNLRGAFF. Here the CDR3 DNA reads TGTGCCAGCAGTAATCTTAGGGGAGCTTTCTTT.

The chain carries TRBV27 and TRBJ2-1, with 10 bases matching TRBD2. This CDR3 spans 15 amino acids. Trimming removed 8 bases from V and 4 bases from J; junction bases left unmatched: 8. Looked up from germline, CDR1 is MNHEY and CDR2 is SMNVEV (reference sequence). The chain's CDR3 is CASRRASGSYNEQFF. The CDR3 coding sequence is TGTGCCAGCCGAAGGGCTAGCGGGAGTTACAATGAGCAGTTCTTC.

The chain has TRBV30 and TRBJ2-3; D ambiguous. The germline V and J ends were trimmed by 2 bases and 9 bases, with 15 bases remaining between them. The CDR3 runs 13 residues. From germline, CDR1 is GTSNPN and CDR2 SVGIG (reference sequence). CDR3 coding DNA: TGTGCCTGGAGTCCTCTATCAGGTCGCACGCAGTATTTT. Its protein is CAWSPLSGRTQYF. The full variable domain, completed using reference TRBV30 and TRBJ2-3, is SQTIHQWPATLVQPVGSPLSLECTVEGTSNPNLYWYRQAAGRGLQLLFYSVGIGQISSEVPQNLSASRPQDRQFILSSKKLLLSDSGFYLCAWSPLSGRTQYFGPGTRLTVL.

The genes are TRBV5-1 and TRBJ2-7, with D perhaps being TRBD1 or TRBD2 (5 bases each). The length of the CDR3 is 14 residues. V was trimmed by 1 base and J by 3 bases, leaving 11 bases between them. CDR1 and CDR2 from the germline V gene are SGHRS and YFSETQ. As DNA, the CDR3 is TGCGCCAGCAGCTTGTTGCAGGGAGTCTACGAGCAGTACTTC. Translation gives CASSLLQGVYEQYF.

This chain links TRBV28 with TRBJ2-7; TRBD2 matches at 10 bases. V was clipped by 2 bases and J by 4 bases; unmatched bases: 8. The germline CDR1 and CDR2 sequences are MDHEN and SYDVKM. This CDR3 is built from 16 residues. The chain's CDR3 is CASSLPPSGSPYEQYF. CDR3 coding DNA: TGTGCCAGCAGTTTACCCCCTAGCGGGAGTCCTTACGAGCAGTACTTC.

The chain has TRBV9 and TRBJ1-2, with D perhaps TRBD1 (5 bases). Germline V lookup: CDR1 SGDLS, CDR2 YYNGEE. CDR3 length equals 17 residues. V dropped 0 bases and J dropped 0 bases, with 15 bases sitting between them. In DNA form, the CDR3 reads TGTGCCAGCAGCGTAGCCAAAGTGGGGGAAACTAACTATGGCTACACCTTC. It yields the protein CASSVAKVGETNYGYTF.

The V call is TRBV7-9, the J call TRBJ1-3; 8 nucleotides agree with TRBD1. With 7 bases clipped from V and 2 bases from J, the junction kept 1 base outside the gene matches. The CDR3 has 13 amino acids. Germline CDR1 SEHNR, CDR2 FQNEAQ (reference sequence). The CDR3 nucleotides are TGTGCCAGCATACAGGGGGCTGGAAACACCATATATTTT. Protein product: CASIQGAGNTIYF.

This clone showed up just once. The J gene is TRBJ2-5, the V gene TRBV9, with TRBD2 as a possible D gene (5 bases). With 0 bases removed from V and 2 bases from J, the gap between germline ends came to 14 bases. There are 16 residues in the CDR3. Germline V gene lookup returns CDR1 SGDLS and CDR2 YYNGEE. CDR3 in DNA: TGTGCCAGCAGCGTAGTGGGCGGGTTCCAGCAAGAGACCCAGTACTTC. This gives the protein CASSVVGGFQQETQYF.

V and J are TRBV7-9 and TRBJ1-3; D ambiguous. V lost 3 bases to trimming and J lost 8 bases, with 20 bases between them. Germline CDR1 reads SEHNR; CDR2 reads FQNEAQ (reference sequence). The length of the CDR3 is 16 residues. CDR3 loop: CASSFGRTDDIDTIYF. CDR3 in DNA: TGTGCCAGCAGCTTTGGACGGACGGATGATATCGACACCATATATTTT.